This T cell receptor (beta chain) was recovered during a study of cytomegalovirus exposure and HLA in healthy donors. Study background: Per a later analysis, the 666 first-cohort and under 150 validation repertoires shared one platform.

Study findings and constraints: Cytomegalovirus-associated status was assigned to 164 TCR beta chains. The classifier reportedly diagnosed cytomegalovirus status with high sensitivity and specificity.

This clone has more than one count but fewer than ten. What it binds is not known. Generated by immunoSEQ multiplex PCR, the TCRdb table keeps only in-frame clones and is missing some. The data show 80,000 to 100,000 clones, just over 90% seen once. The sequenced sample consisted of PBMCs. This sequence originates from a man younger than 40 in good health and CMV-seronegative.

CDR3 nucleotide sequence: TGTGCCAGCAGCGTCACAGGGATTTATAATTCACCCCTCCACTTT. It codes for CASSVTGIYNSPLHF. The chain recombines TRBV5-6 with TRBJ1-6; tentatively, D is TRBD1 (6 bases). V lost 4 bases to trimming and J lost 4 bases, with 12 bases between them. Germline V gives CDR1 SGHDT, CDR2 YYEEEE. The CDR3 extends over 15 amino acids.